The TCR beta chain under discussion was sequenced for a study of monozygotic twins with inflammatory bowel disease. Study observations and caveats: Limited statistical power may explain no repertoire similarity difference between concordant and discordant twins.

This CDR3 is 15 amino acids long. Germline V CDR1 and CDR2: SGHRS, YFSETQ. For this clonotype: Its antigen is unknown.

Nested PCRs (around 15 and 9 cycles, two total) were applied to TCRalpha and TCRbeta cDNA. No DNA is given; TCRdb re-called the 5' RACE reads and lists each CDR3 protein once. The table lists 70,000 to 95,000 distinct CDR3 sequences, with 6% to 9.5% in the top ten. Sequencing was done on a sample of blood. The clonotype was recovered from a human donor with ulcerative colitis or Crohn's disease, or a healthy co-twin of an affected twin (not recorded which). V is TRBV5-1 and J is TRBJ2-3; TCRdb reports TRBD1, a call that lacks DNA to check it against. The CDR3 is CASSAGTSVVNTQYF.